This T cell receptor (beta chain) was observed in a study of blood T cell repertoires in COVID-19. Study-wide background: Nucleic acid was either cDNA or gDNA, and it came from T cells, B-cell-depleted T cells, or PBMCs.

CDR3 length: 13 residues. The germline gives CDR1 SGHNT, CDR2 YYREEE (reference sequence). V trimming: 7 bases; J trimming: 3 bases; junction bases outside the gene matches: 4. TCRdb keeps only in-frame clones here, not all; method: immunoSEQ multiplex PCR. The data show around 67,000 clones, with 70% to 90% seen just once and around 35% held by the top ten. This receptor was identified in a man between 65 and 80 years old with acute or convalescent COVID-19. The material sequenced was peripheral blood. The rearrangement links TRBV5-4 to TRBJ2-1; 7 bases fit TRBD2. CDR3: CASLASGYNEQFF. DNA of the CDR3: TGTGCCAGCCTCGCTAGCGGCTACAATGAGCAGTTCTTC.